This TCR beta chain was identified during a study of beta chain features in type 1 diabetes. CDR3 size: 13 residues. Per the germline V gene, CDR1 is MDHEN and CDR2 is SYDVKM. Trimming took off 2 bases at V and 2 bases at J, with 7 bases between the two ends. Sequenced material consisted of expressed TCRB transcripts (all of the isolated RNA was reverse transcribed). Clones were sequenced by immunoSEQ multiplex PCR, and TCRdb holds only the in-frame ones, with some missing. Counted here are 250,000 to 350,000 clones, 13% to 15% occurring once; the ten biggest clones make up roughly 0.018%. This clone appeared a few times. What it binds is unknown. The study, taken as a whole, reports: All four CD4+ subsets from Type 1 diabetes patients carried moderately but significantly shorter TCRB CDR3s.

This receptor was obtained from a young man with type 1 diabetes. V usage is TRBV28 and J usage is TRBJ2-7; D ambiguous. The sample consisted of naive CD4+ T cells from blood. CDR3 amino acids: CASSLQAAYEQYF. The CDR3 nucleotides read TGTGCCAGCAGTTTACAGGCAGCCTACGAGCAGTACTTC.